This T cell receptor beta chain was sequenced for a study of graft-versus-host responses after intestinal transplantation. Overall study results and limits: Marrow from the recipient contained GvH clones, some of which had appeared first in ileum or blood.

The CDR3 runs 13 residues. V trimming: 7 bases; J trimming: 2 bases; junction bases outside the gene matches: 2. Per germline, CDR1 MDHEN and CDR2 SYDVKM. Some clones are missing from TCRdb's copy, which holds only in-frame ones; the method was immunoSEQ multiplex PCR. The sample lists around 110,000 clones; around nine tenths were seen once. Of note for this clone: Its antigen is unknown.

V gene TRBV28 combines with J gene TRBJ2-7, with 10 bases lining up with TRBD1. Here the sequenced sample was unstimulated CD4+ T cells sorted from spleen or lymph node cells, taken before intestinal transplant. The source of this sequence is a human donor who received an intestinal transplant. The CDR3 bases are TGTGCCAGCAAGACAGGGGGCACCTACGAGCAGTACTTC. Encoded protein: CASKTGGTYEQYF.